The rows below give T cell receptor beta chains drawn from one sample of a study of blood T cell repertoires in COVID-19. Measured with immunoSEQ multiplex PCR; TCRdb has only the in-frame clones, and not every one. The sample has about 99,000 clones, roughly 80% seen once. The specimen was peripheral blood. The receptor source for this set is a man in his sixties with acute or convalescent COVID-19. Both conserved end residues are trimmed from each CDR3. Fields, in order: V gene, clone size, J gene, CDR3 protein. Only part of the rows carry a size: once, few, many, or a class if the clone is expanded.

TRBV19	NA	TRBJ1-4	ASSTRGGEKLF
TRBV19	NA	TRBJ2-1	ASTYRGSYNEQF
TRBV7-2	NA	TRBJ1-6	ASSLAGTANSPLH
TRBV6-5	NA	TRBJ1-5	ASSEDRDYQPQH
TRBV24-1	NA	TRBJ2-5	ATSGWDRAGETQY
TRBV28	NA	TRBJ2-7	ASSLTSAYEQY
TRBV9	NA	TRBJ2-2	ASSVQGPEELF
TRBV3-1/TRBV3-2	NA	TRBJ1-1	ASSRGGLNTEAF
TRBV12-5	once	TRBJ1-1	ASGLAGTGEFLGLSNTEAF
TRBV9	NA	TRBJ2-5	ASSVSSLAVETQY
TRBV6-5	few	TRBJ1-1	AQSEPGLGTEAF
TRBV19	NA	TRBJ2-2	AVSGMNTGELF
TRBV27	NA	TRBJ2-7	ASSLSRTGGTEQY
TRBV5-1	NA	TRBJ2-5	ASSLYSGRETQY
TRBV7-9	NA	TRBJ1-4	ASSLVVGQGRDEKLF
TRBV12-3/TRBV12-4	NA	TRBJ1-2	ASKVLTGGGYT
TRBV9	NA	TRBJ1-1	ASSPRQGPDTEAF
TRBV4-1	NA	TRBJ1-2	ASSQLSGTENYGYT
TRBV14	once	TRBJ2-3	ASSQVTAGLGTDTQY
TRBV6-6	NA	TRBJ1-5	ASSSVADQPQH
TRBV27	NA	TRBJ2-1	ASSPNPGTSGRYNEQF
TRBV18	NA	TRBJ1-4	ASSPGTGVEKLF
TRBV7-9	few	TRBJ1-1	ASSLRDTGEAF
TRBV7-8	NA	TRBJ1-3	ASSSTGGAAGNTIY
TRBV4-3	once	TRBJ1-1	ASSQDKRVMNTEAF
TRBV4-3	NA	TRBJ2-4	ASSYGTDRKNIQY
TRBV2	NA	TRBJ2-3	ASGFEVATDTQY
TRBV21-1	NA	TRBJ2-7	ASVAGGPYEQY
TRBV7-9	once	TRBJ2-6	ASSRLTSGVGSGANVLT
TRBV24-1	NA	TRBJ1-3	ATSDPEGIFPGNTIY
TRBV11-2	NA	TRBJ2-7	ASSSQNGQGRY
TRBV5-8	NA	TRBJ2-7	ASLTYSYEQY
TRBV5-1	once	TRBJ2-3	ASSLGILGADTQY
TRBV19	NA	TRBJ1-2	ASSMAQLINYGYT
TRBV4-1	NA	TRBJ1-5	ASRGVGTGGQPQH
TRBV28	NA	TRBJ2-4	ASRRTKNIQY
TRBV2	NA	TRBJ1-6	ASRREGSGSPLH
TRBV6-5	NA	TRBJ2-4	ASSSTGRNNIQY
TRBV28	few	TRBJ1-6	AGSRGSGSPLH
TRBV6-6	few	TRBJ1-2	ASSFSYGYT
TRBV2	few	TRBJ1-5	ASRYNFYSNQPQH
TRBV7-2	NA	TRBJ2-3	ASSPGPIPAQY
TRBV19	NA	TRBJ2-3	ASSIGGTDTQY
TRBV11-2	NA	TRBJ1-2	ASSLGPLGYGYT
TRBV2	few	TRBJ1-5	ASSSRGYQPQH
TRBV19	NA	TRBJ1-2	ASTTRTGGPVNGYT
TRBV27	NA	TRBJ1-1	ASSLLGSTEAF
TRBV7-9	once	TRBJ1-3	ASSLIRGAGNTIY
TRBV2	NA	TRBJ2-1	ASSPGTSEEQF
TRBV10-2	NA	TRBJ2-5	ASSERDNQETQY
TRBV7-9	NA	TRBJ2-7	ASSLVGTEQY
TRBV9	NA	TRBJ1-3	ASSGTRQGYRGNTIY
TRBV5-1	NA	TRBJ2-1	ASSPRGAGDEQF
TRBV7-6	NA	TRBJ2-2	ASSLMASGNGGELF
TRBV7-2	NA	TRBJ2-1	ASSPTGTRGNEQF
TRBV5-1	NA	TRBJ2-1	ASRPTSGDYNEQF
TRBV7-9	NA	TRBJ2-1	ASTTDRTSGRSRQF
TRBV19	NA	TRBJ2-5	ASSIGLLAGDQETQY
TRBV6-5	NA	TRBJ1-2	ASKVTGNYGYT